The 19 T cell receptor beta chains below all came from one sample that was sequenced in a study of cytomegalovirus exposure and HLA in healthy donors (dated 2017 in TCRdb). Library generation was performed with the immunoSEQ multiplex PCR assay. For the multiplex PCR, a mixture combining 60 forward primers for TCR Vbeta segments and 13 reverse primers for TCR Jbeta segments was used. TCRdb stores this immuneACCESS table with in-frame sequences only. Part of the clones is absent; in the studies checked, under half of the shortfall reflects unresolved V genes, and no reason is known for the rest. The sample yields around 140,000 clones; around 82% were counted once. Around 3% of the sample is in the top ten clones. The sequencing input was PBMCs. Receptors originate from a female donor in good health and CMV-seronegative.

The chain combines TRBV6-5 with TRBJ1-1; no firm D call. From germline, CDR1 is MNHEY and CDR2 SVGAGI. The CDR3 totals 14 residues. The V gene lost 2 bases and the J gene lost 1 base, with 8 bases spanning the gap. This CDR3 reads CASSYSWANTEAFF. The CDR3 DNA is TGTGCCAGCAGTTACAGTTGGGCGAACACTGAAGCTTTCTTT.

The chain recombines TRBV9 with TRBJ2-3, with 11 bases matching TRBD2. V trimming: 0 bases; J trimming: 6 bases; junction bases outside the gene matches: 6. CDR1 and CDR2 (germline): SGDLS, YYNGEE. CDR3 length equals 16 residues. This CDR3 is CASSVGRLAGMDTQYF. The CDR3, as DNA: TGTGCCAGCAGCGTAGGTCGACTAGCGGGAATGGATACGCAGTATTTT.

The chain uses TRBV27 and TRBJ2-1; the match to TRBD2 covers 10 bases. Germline trimming cut 6 bases from V and 6 bases from J; bases unmatched to any gene: 8. This CDR3 has 15 residues. Germline CDR1 is MNHEY and CDR2 is SMNVEV (reference sequence). The CDR3 nucleotides read TGTGCCAGCAGACCTCGGACTAGCGGAAGCAATGAGCAGTTCTTC. It codes for CASRPRTSGSNEQFF.

The CDR3 region is CASSVTGERETQYF. The CDR3 DNA reads as TGTGCCAGCAGCGTGACAGGGGAGAGGGAGACCCAGTACTTC. The chain has TRBV5-6 and TRBJ2-5; 8 nucleotides line up with TRBD1. V shed 4 bases, J shed 5 bases, and the junction held 7 bases outside the gene matches. This CDR3 has 14 residues. Germline CDR1 SGHDT, CDR2 YYEEEE.

This clone has just one count. The chain combines TRBV5-1 with TRBJ2-3; 8 bases are shared with TRBD2. Germline V gives CDR1 SGHRS, CDR2 YFSETQ. V shed 7 bases, J shed 2 bases, and the junction held 6 bases outside the gene matches. The CDR3 totals 14 residues. CDR3 sequence reads: CASGRGDSTDTQYF. CDR3 sequence (DNA): TGCGCCAGCGGGCGGGGGGACTCCACAGATACGCAGTATTTT.

This chain joins TRBV4-3 and TRBJ1-1; 7 bases align to TRBD1. Per germline, CDR1 LGHNA and CDR2 YSLEER. V dropped 9 bases and J dropped 1; count of bases not matched to a gene: 11. The CDR3 sequence is 15 residues long. The CDR3 region is CASCHWTGSNTEAFF. The CDR3 coding sequence is TGCGCCAGTTGTCACTGGACAGGTTCGAACACTGAAGCTTTCTTT.

The rearrangement joins TRBV29-1 to TRBJ1-2; 12 nucleotides agree with TRBD1. Germline assignment: CDR1 SQVTM and CDR2 ANQGSEA. Unmatched junction bases numbered 6, after V lost 0 bases and J lost 7 bases. This CDR3 has 15 amino acids. CDR3 amino acids: CSVEDRGQGAGGYTF. The DNA of the CDR3 is TGCAGCGTTGAAGATCGGGGACAGGGGGCAGGTGGCTACACCTTC. Full variable domain (missing parts from reference TRBV29-1 and TRBJ1-2): SAVISQKPSRDICQRGTSLTIQCQVDSQVTMMFWYRQQPGQSLTLIATANQGSEATYESGFVIDKFPISRPNLTFSTLTVSNMSPEDSSIYLCSVEDRGQGAGGYTFGSGTRLTVV.

This chain joins TRBV12-2 and TRBJ2-5; the D segment call TRBD2 is taken from the table without a DNA check. The J call may be mistaken, given a closer DNA end match to TRBJ2-7. TRBV12-2 is a recognized pseudogene. CDR3 size: 15 residues. CDR3 residues: CASRPPGTSSYEQYF. Here the CDR3 DNA reads TGTGCAAGTCGCCCCCCCGGGACTAGCTCCTACGAGCAGTACTTC.

This chain uses TRBV19 with TRBJ1-5, with D tentatively TRBD1 (6 bases). Trimming removed 7 bases from V and 0 bases from J, with 13 bases in between. Germline CDR1 and CDR2: LNHDA and SQIVND (reference sequence). The CDR3 sequence is 15 residues long. The CDR3 DNA follows: TGTGCCAGTAAACTTCGGGACAATAGCAATCAGCCCCAGCATTTT. This codes for CASKLRDNSNQPQHF.

The chain links TRBV30 to TRBJ2-7; D is possibly TRBD1 (6 bases). V shed 2 bases and J shed 2 bases, with 13 bases lying between them. The germline V gene encodes CDR1 GTSNPN and CDR2 SVGIG (reference sequence). The CDR3 loop spans 14 amino acids. CDR3 region: CAWSTWTEPYEQYF. CDR3 in DNA: TGTGCCTGGAGTACTTGGACAGAGCCCTACGAGCAGTACTTC.

This clone has only a few counts. V gene TRBV18 combines with J gene TRBJ1-4, with D maybe TRBD1 (6 bases). The CDR3 spans 13 residues. Trimming took 10 bases from V and 7 from J, leaving 16 bases between them. From germline, CDR1 is KGHSH and CDR2 LQKENI. CDR3 sequence reads: CATVRGAGEKLFF. In DNA, the CDR3 is TGTGCCACCGTCAGGGGCGCGGGTGAAAAACTGTTTTTT.

This clone was detected a few times. The genes are TRBV5-6 and TRBJ2-7; 7 nucleotides line up with TRBD2. V was pared by 5 bases and J by 0 bases, with 11 bases of the junction left unmatched. Germline V gene sequence: CDR1 SGHDT, CDR2 YYEEEE. The CDR3 contains 16 residues. The CDR3 DNA reads as TGTGCCAGCAGACGCTACCGGGACTACTACTCCTACGAGCAGTACTTC. Translating gives CASRRYRDYYSYEQYF.

The genes are TRBV19 and TRBJ1-2; 7 positions agree with TRBD1. V lost 0 bases, J lost 2 bases, and 0 bases stayed unmatched. The germline gives CDR1 LNHDA, CDR2 SQIVND (reference sequence). This CDR3 is built from 14 residues. CDR3 region: CASSIDRGNYGYTF. The DNA of the CDR3 is TGTGCCAGTAGTATAGACAGGGGGAACTATGGCTACACCTTC.

The chain couples TRBV4-1 to TRBJ2-7; 13 nucleotides agree with TRBD2. J was trimmed by 7 bases and V by 3 bases; bases with no gene match: 9. This CDR3 comprises 16 residues. Germline V lookup: CDR1 MGHRA, CDR2 YSYEKL. CDR3 region: CASSQELAGGPQEQYF. The DNA for the CDR3 is TGCGCCAGCAGCCAGGAACTAGCGGGAGGGCCGCAGGAGCAGTACTTC.

This chain links TRBV28 with TRBJ2-6; TRBD2 is a possible D gene (6 bases). The germline CDR1 and CDR2 sequences are MDHEN and SYDVKM. V lost 4 bases, J lost 0 bases, and 7 bases lay in between. CDR3 size: 15 residues. The chain's CDR3 is CASSYGGSGANVLTF. DNA for the CDR3: TGTGCCAGCAGTTACGGGGGCTCTGGGGCCAACGTCCTGACTTTC.

The chain carries TRBV15 and TRBJ1-4, with 12 bases matching TRBD1. This CDR3 is built from 14 residues. Losses at the gene ends were 5 bases for V and 10 bases for J; bases not matched to a gene: 5. The germline gives CDR1 LNHNV, CDR2 YYDKDF (reference sequence). The CDR3 sequence: CATSPRGQGAKLFF. CDR3 sequence (DNA): TGTGCCACCAGCCCAAGGGGACAGGGGGCAAAACTGTTTTTT.

V usage is TRBV5-1 and J usage is TRBJ1-1; the D is unclear. Per the germline V gene, CDR1 is SGHRS and CDR2 is YFSETQ. Trimming took off 1 base at V and 9 bases at J, with 13 bases between the two ends. This CDR3 spans 13 amino acids. CDR3 amino acids: CASSLTAGQKAFF. Written as DNA, the CDR3 is TGCGCCAGCAGCTTGACGGCAGGCCAAAAAGCTTTCTTT.

CDR3 sequence (DNA): TGTGCCAGCAGCTTGTCCAGGACAGGGGTCACCGGGGAGCTGTTTTTT. The encoded protein is CASSLSRTGVTGELFF. The chain employs TRBV5-5 and TRBJ2-2; TRBD1 matches 9 bases. The CDR3 runs 16 residues. The V and J ends lost 1 base and 4 bases, in that order; junction bases with no gene match: 5. CDR1 and CDR2 from the germline V gene are SGHKS and YYEKEE (reference sequence).

This clone was counted between two and nine times. The rearrangement joins TRBV6-1 to TRBJ2-3; TRBD2 matches at 10 bases. V shed 4 bases and J 6 bases; nucleotides not matched to a gene: 7. Per the germline V gene, CDR1 is MNHNS and CDR2 is SASEGT. This CDR3 contains 15 residues. This CDR3 reads CASSGVGTSADTQYF. The CDR3 DNA sequence: TGTGCCAGCAGTGGGGTGGGGACTAGCGCCGATACGCAGTATTTT.